These T cell receptor beta chains were read from a single sample in a study of blood T cell repertoires in COVID-19. Using immunoSEQ multiplex PCR, the repertoire was profiled, and TCRdb retains in-frame clones only, with some absent. The data contain almost 300,000 clones, around 92% of them singletons. The sequencing input was peripheral blood. The receptors were sampled from a woman aged 25 to 39 with COVID-19, enrolled during active disease. Both conserved end residues are part of each CDR3. D genes are given only for firm matches. Expanded clones are given a class, and other clones once, few, many or no size at all.

TRBV9	-	TRBJ2-7	-	TGTGCCAGCAGCGTTTCACAGGGTAGCTACGAGCAGTACTTC	CASSVSQGSYEQYF
TRBV27	-	TRBJ2-2	-	TGTGCCAGCAGTTTATGGAGCGGCACCGGGGAGCTGTTTTTT	CASSLWSGTGELFF
TRBV19	-	TRBJ1-1	-	TGTGCCAGTAGTATTGTTTCGGGAAACACTGAAGCTTTCTTT	CASSIVSGNTEAFF
TRBV7-9	TRBD1	TRBJ2-7	-	TGTGCCAGCAGCAAGGGACAGGGCGTCTACTACGAGCAGTACTTC	CASSKGQGVYYEQYF
TRBV5-4	TRBD1	TRBJ2-5	few	TGTGCCAGCAGCTGGGACAGGGATGGAAAGACCCAGTACTTC	CASSWDRDGKTQYF
TRBV18	-	TRBJ1-4	-	TGTGCCAGCTCACCAGCGATGAATGAAAAACTGTTTTTT	CASSPAMNEKLFF
TRBV6-5	-	TRBJ1-5	-	TGTGCCAGCAGGGACACCCACCCCAATCAGCCCCAGCATTTT	CASRDTHPNQPQHF
TRBV28	TRBD1	TRBJ2-7	-	TGTGCCAGCAGTTTAGTGGACAGGGGGTACGAGCAGTACTTC	CASSLVDRGYEQYF
TRBV2	TRBD1	TRBJ2-7	-	TGTGCCAGCAGGAGTCGGACAGGGGAAGGCTACGAGCAGTACTTC	CASRSRTGEGYEQYF
TRBV5-6	TRBD2	TRBJ2-7	-	TGTGCCAGCAGCACTAGCGGGGGGGCCTCCTACGAGCAGTACTTC	CASSTSGGASYEQYF
TRBV6-5	TRBD2	TRBJ2-1	-	TGTGCCAGCAGACCCGGGGGGACCGAGCAGTTCTTC	CASRPGGTEQFF
TRBV5-6	TRBD2	TRBJ2-3	-	TGTGCCAGCAGCCACGCTGGACTAGCGGGGGGGGAAGATACGCAGTATTTT	CASSHAGLAGGEDTQYF
TRBV28	-	TRBJ1-1	-	TGTGCCAGCAGTTTAGTTGGGGGCGCTGAAGCTTTCTTT	CASSLVGGAEAFF
TRBV28	TRBD1	TRBJ2-1	once	TGTGCCAGCAGTATTACCCCGGGACAGGGAATCTCGGTACTCTTC	CASSITPGQGISVLF
TRBV5-6	TRBD1	TRBJ1-2	-	TGTGCCAGCAGCTTCCGGGACAGGGAACTAAGGGGTTATGGCTACACCTTC	CASSFRDRELRGYGYTF
TRBV7-8	TRBD1	TRBJ2-7	-	TGTGCCAGCAGCTTAGGCAACAGGGGGCTACACGAGCAGTACTTC	CASSLGNRGLHEQYF
TRBV11-2	-	TRBJ1-1	-	TGTGCCAGCAGCTTACAAATGAACACTGAAGCTTTCTTT	CASSLQMNTEAFF
TRBV3-1/TRBV3-2	-	TRBJ2-7	-	TGTGCCAGCAGCCAATTTAGCGGTTACGAGCAGTACTTC	CASSQFSGYEQYF
TRBV7-9	TRBD1	TRBJ1-2	-	TGTGCCAGCAGCCTGGACAGGGGGTACACCTTC	CASSLDRGYTF
TRBV5-6	-	TRBJ1-1	-	TGTGCCAGCAGCTTGGACAGGGAGGCTTTCTTT	CASSLDREAFF
TRBV4-1	TRBD1	TRBJ1-4	-	TGCGCCAGCAGCCAAGACCGGGACAGGGCCTTAAGTGATGAAAAACTGTTTTTT	CASSQDRDRALSDEKLFF
TRBV18	TRBD1	TRBJ2-7	-	TGTGCCAGCTCACCCCGCGGACAGGCCTACTACGAGCAGTACTTC	CASSPRGQAYYEQYF
TRBV19	-	TRBJ1-3	-	TGTGCCAGTAGTATAGATCGACTCGGGAGAGGGCATGGAAACACCATATATTTT	CASSIDRLGRGHGNTIYF
TRBV27	-	TRBJ2-2	-	TGTGCCAGCAGTTTAGAGGGCAGAGGGTTGACCGGGGAGCTGTTTTTT	CASSLEGRGLTGELFF
TRBV10-3	-	TRBJ1-6	-	TGTGCCATCACTCCAGGGTCGGACTCACCCCTCCACTTT	CAITPGSDSPLHF
TRBV6-5	-	TRBJ1-6	-	TGTGCCAGCAGTTACTCGGAGGGGATGAATTCACCCCTCCACTTT	CASSYSEGMNSPLHF
TRBV28	-	TRBJ2-2	-	TGTGCCAGCAGTTTAAAAATAGACGGGGAGCTGTTTTTT	CASSLKIDGELFF
TRBV9	TRBD1	TRBJ2-5	-	TGTGCCAGCAGGGGACAGGGCCAAGAGACCCAGTACTTC	CASRGQGQETQYF